Each of the 12 T cell receptor beta chains below was sequenced from the same sample in a study of regulatory T cells in long-lasting Graves disease. Time point given: persistent/refractory GD, antithyroid drugs over 5 years with positive TRAb. PBMC RNA was the source of the TCR library. iRepertoire HTBI primers and Arm-PCR of CDR3 regions built TCR beta libraries. Via MiXCR, TCRdb re-called the multiplex PCR reads, giving one row per CDR3 protein. Altogether approximately 440,000 distinct CDR3 sequences are present, less than 25% being singletons, with the ten largest covering about 26%. The material sequenced was peripheral blood mononuclear cells (PBMCs), taken when the disease was refractory, from a patient treated with antithyroid drugs. These TCRs come from a female donor with Graves disease.

This clonotype was detected only a few times. The rearrangement links TRBV10-3 to TRBJ1-4, with 9 nucleotides matching TRBD1. J lost 7 bases, V lost 10 bases, and 4 bases had no gene match. CDR1 and CDR2 from the germline V gene are ENHRY and SYGVKD. The length of the CDR3 is 12 residues. CDR3 residues: CATGTGIEKLFF. The CDR3 DNA follows: TGTGCCACCGGGACAGGGATTGAAAAACTGTTTTTT.

In its sample, this clonotype was seen many times. The V and J genes are TRBV12-3 or TRBV12-4 and TRBJ1-2; D call uncertain. This CDR3 region has 14 residues. Trimming removed 3 bases from V and 4 bases from J, with 12 bases in between. CDR3: CASSLDDSGYGYTF. The DNA for the CDR3 is TGTGCCAGCAGTTTGGACGATTCTGGCTATGGCTACACCTTC.

This clonotype was recorded a few times. The genes are TRBV3-1 and TRBJ2-5, with D hard to call. From germline, CDR1 is LGHDT and CDR2 YNNKEL (reference sequence). The ends were cut back, 7 bases at V and 5 bases at J, with 14 bases in the middle. The CDR3 is made up of 13 amino acids. In DNA form, the CDR3 reads TGTGCCAGCAAATGGAGCACGGAGGAGACCCAGTACTTC. It specifies CASKWSTEETQYF.

The J gene is TRBJ2-7, the V gene TRBV6-1; perhaps TRBD1 as D (6 bases). The CDR3 has 15 residues. Trimming stripped 5 bases from V and 0 bases from J, with 14 bases between. The germline gives CDR1 MNHNS, CDR2 SASEGT. CDR3 in DNA: TGTGCCAGCAGTCGTACAGGGTACAACTCCTACGAGCAGTACTTC. Residues: CASSRTGYNSYEQYF.

This clonotype was detected a few times. The chain employs TRBV6-2 or TRBV6-3 and TRBJ1-5; TRBD1 is a possible D gene (6 bases). Germline CDR1 and CDR2: MNHEY and SVGEGT. CDR3 size: 14 residues. The V gene lost 6 bases and the J gene lost 7 bases, with 16 bases spanning the gap. The CDR3 loop is CASREQGRRQPQHF. The CDR3 DNA is TGTGCCAGCAGGGAGCAGGGGAGGAGGCAGCCCCAGCATTTT.

This clonotype has more than one count but fewer than ten. The V and J genes are TRBV5-6 and TRBJ2-7; D remains unclear. V dropped 6 bases and J dropped 2 bases, with 12 bases sitting between them. Germline assignment: CDR1 SGHDT and CDR2 YYEEEE. The CDR3 runs to 13 residues. The CDR3 reads CASMRRLAYEQYF. CDR3 DNA: TGTGCCAGCATGAGACGGTTGGCCTACGAGCAGTACTTC. Based on the CDR3 plus reference TRBV5-6 and TRBJ2-7, the full variable domain is DAGVTQSPTHLIKTRGQQVTLRCSPKSGHDTVSWYQQALGQGPQFIFQYYEEEERQRGNFPDRFSGHQFPNYSSELNVNALLLGDSALYLCASMRRLAYEQYFGPGTRLTVT.

The table lists this clonotype with many counts. V gene TRBV2 combines with J gene TRBJ1-2, with 7 bases aligning to TRBD1. Germline assignment: CDR1 SNHLY and CDR2 FYNNEI. Germline trimming cut 5 bases from V and 8 bases from J; bases unmatched to any gene: 8. The CDR3 has 13 residues. For the CDR3, the DNA is TGTGCCAGCAGTATACTGACAGGGCGCGGCTACACCTTC. Residues: CASSILTGRGYTF. The variable domain in full, with the rest retrieved from reference TRBV2 and TRBJ1-2, is EPEVTQTPSHQVTQMGQEVILRCVPISNHLYFYWYRQILGQKVEFLVSFYNNEISEKSEIFDDQFSVERPDGSNFTLKIRSTKLEDSAMYFCASSILTGRGYTFGSGTRLTVV.

The sample holds many counts of this clonotype. This chain connects TRBV28 to TRBJ1-5, with D unclear. Trimming removed 2 bases at V and 2 bases at J, with 13 bases between. CDR1 is MDHEN and CDR2 is SYDVKM in the germline V gene. The CDR3 contains 16 residues. The CDR3 DNA reads TGTGCCAGCAGTTTACAGGCGGGAAATGGCAATCAGCCCCAGCATTTT. It translates to CASSLQAGNGNQPQHF.

This clonotype appeared a few times. This rearrangement joins TRBV6-1 to TRBJ1-2; tentatively, D is TRBD1 (5 bases). There are 14 residues in the CDR3. V was trimmed by 10 bases and J by 4 bases, leaving 19 bases between them. In germline, CDR1 is MNHNS, CDR2 SASEGT. The CDR3 nucleotides read TGTGCCACCGGTGAGCCGGGGCTGGGCTATGGCTACACCTTC. The encoded protein is CATGEPGLGYGYTF.

Only one count was recorded for this clonotype. A read error may explain this, as a much larger clone is one base away. This sequence joins TRBV27 and TRBJ2-5; TRBD2 aligns across 10 bases. The CDR3 covers 19 residues. V lost 0 bases and J lost 3; bases outside the gene matches: 13. The V gene's germline CDR1 is MNHEY and CDR2 SMNVEV (reference sequence). The CDR3 region is CASSLSYFILLAGKETQYF. CDR3 DNA sequence: TGTGCCAGCAGTTTATCGTACTTCATCTTACTAGCGGGAAAAGAGACCCAGTACTTC.

The genes are TRBV20-1 and TRBJ2-5; TRBD2 aligns across 12 bases. The end of the DNA is better explained by TRBJ2-1, so the J call may be wrong. Germline values: CDR1 DFQATT, CDR2 SNEGSKA (reference sequence). CDR3 length: 15 amino acids. The CDR3 nucleotides read TGCAGTGCTAGAGCCCTAGCGGGAGGGTTAAATGAGCAGTTCTTC. Encoded protein: CSARALAGGLNEQFF.

This clonotype has a count of ten or more. This chain joins TRBV6-1 and TRBJ1-2, with 9 bases matching TRBD1. Germline assignment: CDR1 MNHNS and CDR2 SASEGT. The CDR3 contains 13 residues. J was trimmed by 3 bases and V by 6 bases; bases with no gene match: 2. CDR3 residues: CASRGQGDYGYTF. As DNA, the CDR3 is TGTGCCAGCAGGGGACAGGGCGACTATGGCTACACCTTC.